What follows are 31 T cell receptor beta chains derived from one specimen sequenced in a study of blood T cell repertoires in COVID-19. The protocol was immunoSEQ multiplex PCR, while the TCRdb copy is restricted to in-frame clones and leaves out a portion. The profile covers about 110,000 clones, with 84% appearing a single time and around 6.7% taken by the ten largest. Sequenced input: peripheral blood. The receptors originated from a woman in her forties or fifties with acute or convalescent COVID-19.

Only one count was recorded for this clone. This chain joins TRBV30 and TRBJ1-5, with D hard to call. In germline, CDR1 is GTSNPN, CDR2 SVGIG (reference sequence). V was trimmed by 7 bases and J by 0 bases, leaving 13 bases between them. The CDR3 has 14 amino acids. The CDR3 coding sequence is TGTGCCTCCGGCGGGTTGTATAGCAATCAGCCCCAGCATTTT. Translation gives CASGGLYSNQPQHF.

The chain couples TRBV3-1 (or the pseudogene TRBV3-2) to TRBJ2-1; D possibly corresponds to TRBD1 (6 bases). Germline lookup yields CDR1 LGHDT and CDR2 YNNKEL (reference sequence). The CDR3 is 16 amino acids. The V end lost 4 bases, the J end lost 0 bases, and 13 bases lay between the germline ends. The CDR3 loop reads CASSRLTGSSYNEQFF. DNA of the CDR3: TGTGCCAGCAGCCGTCTTACAGGGAGCTCCTACAATGAGCAGTTCTTC.

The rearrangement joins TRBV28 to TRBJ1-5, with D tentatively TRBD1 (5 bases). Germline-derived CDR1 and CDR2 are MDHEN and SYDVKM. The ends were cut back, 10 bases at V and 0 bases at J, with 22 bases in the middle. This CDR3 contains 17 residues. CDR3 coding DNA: TGTGCCATCAATGGGGTCCAGGGATTGGGTAGCAATCAGCCCCAGCATTTT. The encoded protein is CAINGVQGLGSNQPQHF.

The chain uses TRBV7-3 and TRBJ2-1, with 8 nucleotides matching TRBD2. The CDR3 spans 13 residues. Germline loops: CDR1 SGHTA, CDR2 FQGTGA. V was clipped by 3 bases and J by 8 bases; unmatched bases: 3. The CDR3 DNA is TGTGCCAGCAGCTTGGCGGGGGGCGATGAGCAGTTCTTC. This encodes CASSLAGGDEQFF.

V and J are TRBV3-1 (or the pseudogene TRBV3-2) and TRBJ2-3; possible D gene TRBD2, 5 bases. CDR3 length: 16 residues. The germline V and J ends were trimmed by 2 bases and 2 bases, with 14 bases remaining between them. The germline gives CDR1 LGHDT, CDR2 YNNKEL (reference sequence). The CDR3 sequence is CASSQYVLAFTDTQYF. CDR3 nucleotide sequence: TGTGCCAGCAGCCAATACGTCCTAGCTTTCACAGATACGCAGTATTTT.

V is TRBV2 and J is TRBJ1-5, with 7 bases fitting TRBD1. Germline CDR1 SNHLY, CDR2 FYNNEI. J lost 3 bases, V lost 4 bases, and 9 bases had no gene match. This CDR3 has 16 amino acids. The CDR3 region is CASSGRTGGDNQPQHF. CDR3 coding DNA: TGTGCCAGCAGTGGTCGGACAGGAGGAGACAATCAGCCCCAGCATTTT.

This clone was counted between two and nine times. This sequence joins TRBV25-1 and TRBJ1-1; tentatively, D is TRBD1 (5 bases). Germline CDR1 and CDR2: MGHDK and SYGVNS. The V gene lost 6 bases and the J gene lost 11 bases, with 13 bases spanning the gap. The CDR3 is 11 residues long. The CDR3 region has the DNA TGTGCCAGCAGAGGGGCCTTAGGGGCTTTCTTT. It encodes CASRGALGAFF.

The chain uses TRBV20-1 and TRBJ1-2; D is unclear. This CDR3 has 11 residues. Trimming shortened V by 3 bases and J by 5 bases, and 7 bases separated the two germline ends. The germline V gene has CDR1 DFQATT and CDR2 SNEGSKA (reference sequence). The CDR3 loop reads CSASSLYGYTF. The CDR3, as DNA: TGCAGTGCTAGTTCCCTATATGGCTACACCTTC.

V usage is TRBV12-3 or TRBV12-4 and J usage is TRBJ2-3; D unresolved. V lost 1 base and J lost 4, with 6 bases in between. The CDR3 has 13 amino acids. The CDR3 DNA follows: TGTGCCAGCAGTTTAGGGGCCCCAGATACGCAGTATTTT. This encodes CASSLGAPDTQYF.

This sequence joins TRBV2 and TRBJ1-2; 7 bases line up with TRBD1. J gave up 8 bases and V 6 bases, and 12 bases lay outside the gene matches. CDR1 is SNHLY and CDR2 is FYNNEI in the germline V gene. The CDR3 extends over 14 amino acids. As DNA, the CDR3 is TGTGCCAGCAGCCCCGACAGGGTCTCCGTGGGCTACACCTTC. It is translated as CASSPDRVSVGYTF. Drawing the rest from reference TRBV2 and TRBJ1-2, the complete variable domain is EPEVTQTPSHQVTQMGQEVILRCVPISNHLYFYWYRQILGQKVEFLVSFYNNEISEKSEIFDDQFSVERPDGSNFTLKIRSTKLEDSAMYFCASSPDRVSVGYTFGSGTRLTVV.

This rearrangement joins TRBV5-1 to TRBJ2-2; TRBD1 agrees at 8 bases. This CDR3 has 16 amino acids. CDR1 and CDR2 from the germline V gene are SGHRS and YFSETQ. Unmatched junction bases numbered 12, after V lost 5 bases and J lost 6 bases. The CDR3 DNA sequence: TGCGCCAGCAGACAGCAGGGGGCGTTAAATCCCGGGGAGCTGTTTTTT. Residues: CASRQQGALNPGELFF.

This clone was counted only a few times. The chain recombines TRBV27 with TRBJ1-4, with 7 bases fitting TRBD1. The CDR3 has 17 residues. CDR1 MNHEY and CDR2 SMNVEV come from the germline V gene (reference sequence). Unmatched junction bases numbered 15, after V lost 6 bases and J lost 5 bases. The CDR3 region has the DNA TGTGCCAGCAGACCGGCGTCTTCCAGGGGGAGAAATGAAAAACTGTTTTTT. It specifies CASRPASSRGRNEKLFF.

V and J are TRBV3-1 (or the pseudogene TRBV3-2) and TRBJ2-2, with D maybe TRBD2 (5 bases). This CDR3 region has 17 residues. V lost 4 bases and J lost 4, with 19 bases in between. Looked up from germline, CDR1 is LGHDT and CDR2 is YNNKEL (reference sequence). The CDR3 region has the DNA TGTGCCAGCAGCCGACTTCAGAGGGAAATTCGCACCGGGGAGCTGTTTTTT. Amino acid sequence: CASSRLQREIRTGELFF.

CDR3 sequence: CASSLVSGGSRNYGYTF. Written as DNA, the CDR3 is TGCGCCAGCAGCTTGGTCTCCGGGGGGAGTAGGAACTATGGCTACACCTTC. The rearrangement uses TRBV5-1 and TRBJ1-2; TRBD1 might be the D (5 bases). The germline V gene has CDR1 SGHRS and CDR2 YFSETQ. Trimming stripped 0 bases from V and 2 bases from J, with 17 bases between. CDR3 size: 17 residues.

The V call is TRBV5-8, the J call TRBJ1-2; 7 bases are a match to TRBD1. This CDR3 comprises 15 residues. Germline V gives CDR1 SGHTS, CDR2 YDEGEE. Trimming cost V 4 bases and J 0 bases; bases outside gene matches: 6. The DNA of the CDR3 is TGTGCCAGCAGCCCTTGGGGGACAGCTAACTATGGCTACACCTTC. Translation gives CASSPWGTANYGYTF. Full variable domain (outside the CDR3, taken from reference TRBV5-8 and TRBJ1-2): EAGVTQSPTHLIKTRGQQATLRCSPISGHTSVYWYQQALGLGLQFLLWYDEGEERNRGNFPPRFSGRQFPNYSSELNVNALELEDSALYLCASSPWGTANYGYTFGSGTRLTVV.

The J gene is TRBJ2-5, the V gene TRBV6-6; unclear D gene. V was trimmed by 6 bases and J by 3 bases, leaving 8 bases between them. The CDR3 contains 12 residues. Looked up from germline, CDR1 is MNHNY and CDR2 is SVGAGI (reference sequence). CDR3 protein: CASRPAEETQYF. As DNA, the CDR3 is TGTGCCAGCAGGCCTGCAGAAGAGACCCAGTACTTC.

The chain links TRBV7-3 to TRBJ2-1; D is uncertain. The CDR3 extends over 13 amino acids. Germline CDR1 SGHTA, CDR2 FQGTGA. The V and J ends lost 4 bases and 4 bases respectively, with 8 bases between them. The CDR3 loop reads CASSSSQYNEQFF. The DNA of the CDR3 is TGTGCCAGCAGCTCCTCTCAGTACAATGAGCAGTTCTTC.

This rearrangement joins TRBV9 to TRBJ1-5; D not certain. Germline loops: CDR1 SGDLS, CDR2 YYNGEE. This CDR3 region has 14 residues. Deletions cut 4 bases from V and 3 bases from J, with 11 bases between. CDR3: CASSPEGINQPQHF. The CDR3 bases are TGTGCCAGCAGCCCCGAGGGAATCAATCAGCCCCAGCATTTT.

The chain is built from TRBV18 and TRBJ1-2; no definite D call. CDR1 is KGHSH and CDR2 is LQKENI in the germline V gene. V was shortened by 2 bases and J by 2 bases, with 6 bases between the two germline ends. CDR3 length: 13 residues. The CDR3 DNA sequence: TGTGCCAGCTCACCAGCCAGAAACTATGGCTACACCTTC. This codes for CASSPARNYGYTF.

For the CDR3, the DNA is TGCAGCGTTGGGGACAGCTACGAGCAGTACTTC. The encoded protein is CSVGDSYEQYF. The rearrangement joins TRBV29-1 to TRBJ2-7, with TRBD1 identical over 7 bases. The CDR3 totals 11 residues. Germline V CDR1 and CDR2: SQVTM, ANQGSEA. Unmatched junction bases numbered 0, after V lost 4 bases and J lost 3 bases.

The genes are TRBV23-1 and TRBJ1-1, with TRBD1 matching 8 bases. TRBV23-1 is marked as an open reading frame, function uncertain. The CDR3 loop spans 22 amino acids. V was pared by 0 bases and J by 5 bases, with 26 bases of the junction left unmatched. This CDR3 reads CASSQSTSSSRDRIPRGTEAFF. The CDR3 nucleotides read TGCGCCAGCAGTCAATCGACGTCCTCCTCCCGGGACAGGATACCCAGGGGGACTGAAGCTTTCTTT.

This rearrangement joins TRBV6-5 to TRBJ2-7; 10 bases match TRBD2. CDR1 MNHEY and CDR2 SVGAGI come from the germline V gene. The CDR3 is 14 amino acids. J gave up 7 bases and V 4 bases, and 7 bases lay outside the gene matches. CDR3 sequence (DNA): TGTGCCAGCAGTTCAGCGGGGGGGGCGGGTGAGCAGTACTTC. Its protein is CASSSAGGAGEQYF.

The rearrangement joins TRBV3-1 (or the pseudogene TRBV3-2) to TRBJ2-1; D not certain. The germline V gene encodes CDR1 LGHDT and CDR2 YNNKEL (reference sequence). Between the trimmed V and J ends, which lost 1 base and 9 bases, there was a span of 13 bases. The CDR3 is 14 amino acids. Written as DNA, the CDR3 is TGTGCCAGCAGCCAAGTCCCACTTAGAGGTGAGCAGTTCTTC. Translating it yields CASSQVPLRGEQFF.

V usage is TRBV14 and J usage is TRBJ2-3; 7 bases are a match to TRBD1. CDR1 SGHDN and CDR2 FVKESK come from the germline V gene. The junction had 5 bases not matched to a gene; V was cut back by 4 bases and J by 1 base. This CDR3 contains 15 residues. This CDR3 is CASSPAGQGTDTQYF. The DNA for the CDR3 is TGTGCCAGCAGCCCCGCTGGACAGGGCACAGATACGCAGTATTTT. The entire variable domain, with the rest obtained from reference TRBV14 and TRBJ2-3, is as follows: EAGVTQFPSHSVIEKGQTVTLRCDPISGHDNLYWYRRVMGKEIKFLLHFVKESKQDESGMPNNRFLAERTGGTYSTLKVQPAELEDSGVYFCASSPAGQGTDTQYFGPGTRLTVL.

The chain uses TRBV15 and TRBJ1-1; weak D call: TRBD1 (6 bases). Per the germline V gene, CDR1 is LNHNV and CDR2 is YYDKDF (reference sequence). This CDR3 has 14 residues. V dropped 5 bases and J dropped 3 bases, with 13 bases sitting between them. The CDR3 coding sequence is TGTGCCACCAGCGGGGGGGCAAGGCACACTGAAGCTTTCTTT. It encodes CATSGGARHTEAFF. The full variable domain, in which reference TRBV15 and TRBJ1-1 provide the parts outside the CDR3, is DAMVIQNPRYQVTQFGKPVTLSCSQTLNHNVMYWYQQKSSQAPKLLFHYYDKDFNNEADTPDNFQSRRPNTSFCFLDIRSPGLGDTAMYLCATSGGARHTEAFFGQGTRLTVV.

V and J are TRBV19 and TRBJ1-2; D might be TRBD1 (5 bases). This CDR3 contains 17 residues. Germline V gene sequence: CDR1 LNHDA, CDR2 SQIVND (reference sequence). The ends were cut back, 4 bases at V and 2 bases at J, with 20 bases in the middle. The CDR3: CASSTSPRDSWNYGYTF. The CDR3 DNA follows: TGTGCCAGTAGTACGAGCCCCCGGGACTCCTGGAACTATGGCTACACCTTC.

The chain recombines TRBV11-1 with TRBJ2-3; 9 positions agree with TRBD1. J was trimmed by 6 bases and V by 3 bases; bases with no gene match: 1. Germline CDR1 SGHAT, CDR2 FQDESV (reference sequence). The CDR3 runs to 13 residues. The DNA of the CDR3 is TGTGCCAGCAGCTTGGGACAGGGTGATACGCAGTATTTT. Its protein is CASSLGQGDTQYF.

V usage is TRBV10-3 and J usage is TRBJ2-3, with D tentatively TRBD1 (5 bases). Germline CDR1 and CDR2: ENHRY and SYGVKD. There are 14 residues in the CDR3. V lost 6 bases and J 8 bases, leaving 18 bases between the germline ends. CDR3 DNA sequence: TGTGCCATCAGGCGAAACGATAGCAGGGTTACGCAGTATTTT. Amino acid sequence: CAIRRNDSRVTQYF.

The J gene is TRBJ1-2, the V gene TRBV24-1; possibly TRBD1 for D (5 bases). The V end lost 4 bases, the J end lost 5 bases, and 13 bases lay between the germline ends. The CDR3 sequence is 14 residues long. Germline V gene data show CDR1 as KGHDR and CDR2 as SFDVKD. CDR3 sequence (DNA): TGTGCCACCAGTGACCCAGGGTCCCTTTATGGCTACACCTTC. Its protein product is CATSDPGSLYGYTF.

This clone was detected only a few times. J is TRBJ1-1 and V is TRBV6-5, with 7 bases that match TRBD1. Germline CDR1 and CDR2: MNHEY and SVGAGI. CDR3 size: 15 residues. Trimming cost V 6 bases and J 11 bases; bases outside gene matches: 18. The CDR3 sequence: CASRLTQGGSRFAFF. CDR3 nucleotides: TGTGCCAGCAGGCTTACCCAGGGGGGTTCGAGGTTTGCTTTCTTT.

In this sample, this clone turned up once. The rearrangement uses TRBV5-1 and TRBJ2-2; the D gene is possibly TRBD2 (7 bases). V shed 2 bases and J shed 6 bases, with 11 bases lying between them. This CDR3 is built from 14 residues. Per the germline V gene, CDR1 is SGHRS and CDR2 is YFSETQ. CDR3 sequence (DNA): TGCGCCAGCAGCTTTTGGGGGGGCTCCGGGGAGCTGTTTTTT. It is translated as CASSFWGGSGELFF.